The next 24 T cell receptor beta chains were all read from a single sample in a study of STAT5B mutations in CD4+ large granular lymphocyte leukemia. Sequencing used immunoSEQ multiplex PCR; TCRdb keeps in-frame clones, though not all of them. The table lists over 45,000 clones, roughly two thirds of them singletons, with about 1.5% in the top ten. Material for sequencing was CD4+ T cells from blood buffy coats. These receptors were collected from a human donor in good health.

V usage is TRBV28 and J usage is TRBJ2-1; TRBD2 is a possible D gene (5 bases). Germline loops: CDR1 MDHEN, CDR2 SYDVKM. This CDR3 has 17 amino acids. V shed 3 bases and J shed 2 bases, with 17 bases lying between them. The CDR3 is CASSLYSGSQPYNEQFF. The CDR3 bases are TGTGCCAGCAGTTTGTATTCGGGGTCGCAGCCCTACAATGAGCAGTTCTTC.

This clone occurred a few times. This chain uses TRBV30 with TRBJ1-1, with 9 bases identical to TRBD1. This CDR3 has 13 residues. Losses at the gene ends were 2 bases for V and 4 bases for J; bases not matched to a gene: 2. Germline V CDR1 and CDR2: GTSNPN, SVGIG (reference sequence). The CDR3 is CAWSWTGVTEAFF. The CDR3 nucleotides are TGTGCCTGGAGTTGGACAGGGGTCACTGAAGCTTTCTTT.

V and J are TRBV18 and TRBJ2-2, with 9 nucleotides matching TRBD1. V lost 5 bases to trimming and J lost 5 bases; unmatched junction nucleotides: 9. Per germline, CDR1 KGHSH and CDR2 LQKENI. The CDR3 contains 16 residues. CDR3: CASSGFRDRATGELFF. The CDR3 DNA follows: TGTGCCAGCTCAGGCTTCCGGGACAGGGCAACCGGGGAGCTGTTTTTT.

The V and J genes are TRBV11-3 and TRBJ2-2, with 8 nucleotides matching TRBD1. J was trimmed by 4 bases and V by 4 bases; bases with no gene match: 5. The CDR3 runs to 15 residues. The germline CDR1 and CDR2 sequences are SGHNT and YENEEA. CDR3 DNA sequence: TGTGCCAGCAGCTCTAGTCAGGGGGCCACCGGGGAGCTGTTTTTT. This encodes CASSSSQGATGELFF. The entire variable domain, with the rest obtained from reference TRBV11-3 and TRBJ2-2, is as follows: EAGVVQSPRYKIIEKKQPVAFWCNPISGHNTLYWYLQNLGQGPELLIRYENEEAVDDSQLPKDRFSAERLKGVDSTLKIQPAELGDSAVYLCASSSSQGATGELFFGEGSRLTVL.

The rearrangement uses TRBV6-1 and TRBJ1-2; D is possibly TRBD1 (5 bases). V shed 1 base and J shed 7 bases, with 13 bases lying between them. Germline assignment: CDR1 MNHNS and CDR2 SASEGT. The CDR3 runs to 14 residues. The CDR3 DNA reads TGTGCCAGCAGTGAAGGGAGAGGGAGGGGTGGCTACACCTTC. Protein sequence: CASSEGRGRGGYTF.

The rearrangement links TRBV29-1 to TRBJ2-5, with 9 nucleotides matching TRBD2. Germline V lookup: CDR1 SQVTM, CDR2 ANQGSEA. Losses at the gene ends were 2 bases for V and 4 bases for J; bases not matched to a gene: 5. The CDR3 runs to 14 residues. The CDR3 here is CSVESAGGPETQYF. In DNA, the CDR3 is TGCAGCGTTGAAAGTGCGGGGGGGCCAGAGACCCAGTACTTC.

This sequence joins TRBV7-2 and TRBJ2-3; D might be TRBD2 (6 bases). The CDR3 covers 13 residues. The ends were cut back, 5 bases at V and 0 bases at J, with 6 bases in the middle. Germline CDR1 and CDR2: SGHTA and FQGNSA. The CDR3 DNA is TGTGCCAGCAGCGGAGGGAGCACAGATACGCAGTATTTT. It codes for CASSGGSTDTQYF.

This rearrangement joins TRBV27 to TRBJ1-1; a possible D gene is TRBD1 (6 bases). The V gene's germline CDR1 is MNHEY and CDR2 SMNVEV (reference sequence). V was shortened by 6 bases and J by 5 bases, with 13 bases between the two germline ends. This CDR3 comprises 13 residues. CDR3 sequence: CASSPGRGTEAFF. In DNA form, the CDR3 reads TGTGCCAGCAGCCCGGGCAGGGGTACTGAAGCTTTCTTT.

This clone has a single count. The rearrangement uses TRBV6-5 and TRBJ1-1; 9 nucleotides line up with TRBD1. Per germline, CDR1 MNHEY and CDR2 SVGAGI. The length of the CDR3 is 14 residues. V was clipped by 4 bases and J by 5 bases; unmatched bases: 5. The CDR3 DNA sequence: TGTGCCAGCAGTTCGGGACAGGGCTGGACTGAAGCTTTCTTT. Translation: CASSSGQGWTEAFF.

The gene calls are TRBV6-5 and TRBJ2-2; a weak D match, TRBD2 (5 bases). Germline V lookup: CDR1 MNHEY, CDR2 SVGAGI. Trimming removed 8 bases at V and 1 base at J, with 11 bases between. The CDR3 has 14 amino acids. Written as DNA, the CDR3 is TGTGCCAGCCGGGGTGAGGGGAACACCGGGGAGCTGTTTTTT. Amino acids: CASRGEGNTGELFF.

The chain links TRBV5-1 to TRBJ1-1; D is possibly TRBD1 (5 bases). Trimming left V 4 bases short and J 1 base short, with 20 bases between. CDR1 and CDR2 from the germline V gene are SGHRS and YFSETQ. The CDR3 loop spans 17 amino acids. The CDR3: CASSVAGVGLGNTEAFF. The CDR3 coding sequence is TGCGCCAGCAGCGTAGCGGGGGTCGGTCTGGGGAACACTGAAGCTTTCTTT.

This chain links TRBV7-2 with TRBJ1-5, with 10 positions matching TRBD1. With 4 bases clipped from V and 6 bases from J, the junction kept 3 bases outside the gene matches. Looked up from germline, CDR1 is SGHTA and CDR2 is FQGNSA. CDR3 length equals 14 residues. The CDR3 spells CASSSGQGFQPQHF. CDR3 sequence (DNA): TGTGCCAGCAGCTCGGGACAGGGGTTTCAGCCCCAGCATTTT.

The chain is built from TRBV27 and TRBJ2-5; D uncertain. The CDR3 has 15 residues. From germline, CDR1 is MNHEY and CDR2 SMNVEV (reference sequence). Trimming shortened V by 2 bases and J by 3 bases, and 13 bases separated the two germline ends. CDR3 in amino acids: CASSLRRAPEETQYF. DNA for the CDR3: TGTGCCAGCAGTTTAAGAAGGGCACCAGAAGAGACCCAGTACTTC.

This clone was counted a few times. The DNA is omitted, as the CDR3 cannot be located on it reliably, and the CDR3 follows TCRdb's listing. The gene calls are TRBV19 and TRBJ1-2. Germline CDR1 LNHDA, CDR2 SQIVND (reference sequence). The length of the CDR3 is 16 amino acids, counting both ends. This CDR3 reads CASSTSGEQGLYGYTF.

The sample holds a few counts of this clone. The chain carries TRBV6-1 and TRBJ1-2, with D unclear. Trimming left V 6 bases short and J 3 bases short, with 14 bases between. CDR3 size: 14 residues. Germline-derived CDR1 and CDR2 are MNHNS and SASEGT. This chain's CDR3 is CASRAAGIDYGYTF. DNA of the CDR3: TGTGCCAGCAGAGCCGCCGGAATCGACTATGGCTACACCTTC.

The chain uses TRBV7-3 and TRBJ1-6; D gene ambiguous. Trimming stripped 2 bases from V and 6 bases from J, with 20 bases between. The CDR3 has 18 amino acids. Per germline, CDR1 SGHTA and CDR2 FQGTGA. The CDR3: CASSLDIGLGKTNSPLHF. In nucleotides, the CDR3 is TGTGCCAGCAGCTTAGATATAGGGCTAGGCAAGACTAATTCACCCCTCCACTTT.

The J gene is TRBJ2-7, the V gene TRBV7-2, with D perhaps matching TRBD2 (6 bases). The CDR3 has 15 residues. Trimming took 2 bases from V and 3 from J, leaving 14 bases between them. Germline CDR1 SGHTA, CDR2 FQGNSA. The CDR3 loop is CASSLHVGGGYEQYV. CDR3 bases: TGTGCCAGCAGCTTACACGTCGGGGGAGGCTACGAGCAGTACGTC.

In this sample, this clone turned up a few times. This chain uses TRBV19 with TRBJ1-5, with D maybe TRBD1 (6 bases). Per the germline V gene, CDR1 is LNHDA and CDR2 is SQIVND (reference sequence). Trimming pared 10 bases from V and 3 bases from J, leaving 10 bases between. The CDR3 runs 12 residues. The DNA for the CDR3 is TGTGCCACGGGGACAAACAATCAGCCCCAGCATTTT. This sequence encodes CATGTNNQPQHF.

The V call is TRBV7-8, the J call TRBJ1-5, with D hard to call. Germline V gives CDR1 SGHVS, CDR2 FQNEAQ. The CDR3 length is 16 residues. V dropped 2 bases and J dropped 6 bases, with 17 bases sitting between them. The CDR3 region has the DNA TGTGCCAGCAGCTTAACCAGTCCCGGGTTGGGTCAGCCCCAGCATTTT. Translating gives CASSLTSPGLGQPQHF.

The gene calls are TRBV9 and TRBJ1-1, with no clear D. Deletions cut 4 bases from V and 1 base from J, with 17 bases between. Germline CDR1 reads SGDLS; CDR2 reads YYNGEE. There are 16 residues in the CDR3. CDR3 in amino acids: CASSLGIMASNTEAFF. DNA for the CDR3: TGTGCCAGCAGCCTCGGTATAATGGCTTCGAACACTGAAGCTTTCTTT.

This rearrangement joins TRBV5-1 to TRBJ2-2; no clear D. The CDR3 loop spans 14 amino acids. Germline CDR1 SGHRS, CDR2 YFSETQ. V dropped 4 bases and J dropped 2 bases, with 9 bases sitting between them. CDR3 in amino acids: CASSPDPNTGELFF. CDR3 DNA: TGCGCCAGCAGCCCGGACCCCAACACCGGGGAGCTGTTTTTT. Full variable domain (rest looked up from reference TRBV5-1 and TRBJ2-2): KAGVTQTPRYLIKTRGQQVTLSCSPISGHRSVSWYQQTPGQGLQFLFEYFSETQRNKGNFPGRFSGRQFSNSRSEMNVSTLELGDSALYLCASSPDPNTGELFFGEGSRLTVL.

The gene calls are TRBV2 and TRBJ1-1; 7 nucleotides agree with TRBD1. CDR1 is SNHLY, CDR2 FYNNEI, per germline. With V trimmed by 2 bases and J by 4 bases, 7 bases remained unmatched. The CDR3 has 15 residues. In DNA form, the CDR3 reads TGTGCCAGCAGTGAACTTTGGCAGGGGGGCACTGAAGCTTTCTTT. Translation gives CASSELWQGGTEAFF. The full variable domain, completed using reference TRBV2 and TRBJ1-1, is EPEVTQTPSHQVTQMGQEVILRCVPISNHLYFYWYRQILGQKVEFLVSFYNNEISEKSEIFDDQFSVERPDGSNFTLKIRSTKLEDSAMYFCASSELWQGGTEAFFGQGTRLTVV.

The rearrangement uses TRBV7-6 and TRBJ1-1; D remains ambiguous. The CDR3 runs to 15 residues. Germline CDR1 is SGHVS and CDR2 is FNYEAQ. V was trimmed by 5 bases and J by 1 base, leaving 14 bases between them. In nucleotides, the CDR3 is TGTGCCAGCAGCCTCCTGGAAGGAGCGAACACTGAAGCTTTCTTT. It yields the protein CASSLLEGANTEAFF.

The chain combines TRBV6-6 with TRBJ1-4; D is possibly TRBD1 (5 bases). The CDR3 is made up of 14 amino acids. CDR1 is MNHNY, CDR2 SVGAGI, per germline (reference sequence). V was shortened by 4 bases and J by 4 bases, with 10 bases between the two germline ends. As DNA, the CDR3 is TGTGCCAGCAGTTCAGGGACCCTTAATGAAAAACTGTTTTTT. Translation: CASSSGTLNEKLFF.